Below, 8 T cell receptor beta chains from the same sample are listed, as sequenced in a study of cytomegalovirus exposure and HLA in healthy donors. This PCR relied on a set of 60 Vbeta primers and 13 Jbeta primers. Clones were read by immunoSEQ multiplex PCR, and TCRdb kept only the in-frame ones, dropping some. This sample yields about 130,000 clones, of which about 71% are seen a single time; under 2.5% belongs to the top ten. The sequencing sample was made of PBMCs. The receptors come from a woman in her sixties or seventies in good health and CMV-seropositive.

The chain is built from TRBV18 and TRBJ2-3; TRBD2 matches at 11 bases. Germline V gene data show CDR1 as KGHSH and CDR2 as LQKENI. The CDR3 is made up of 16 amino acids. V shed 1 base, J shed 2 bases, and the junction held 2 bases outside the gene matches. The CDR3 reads CASSPLAGGNTDTQYF. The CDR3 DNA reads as TGTGCCAGCTCACCACTAGCGGGAGGGAACACAGATACGCAGTATTTT.

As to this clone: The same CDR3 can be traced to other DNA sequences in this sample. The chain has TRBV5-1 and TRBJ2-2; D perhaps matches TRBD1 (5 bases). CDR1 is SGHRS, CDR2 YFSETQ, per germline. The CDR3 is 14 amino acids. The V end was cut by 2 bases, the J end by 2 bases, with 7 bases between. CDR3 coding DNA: TGCGCCAGCAGCTTTCAGGGCAACACCGGGGAGCTGTTTTTT. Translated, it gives CASSFQGNTGELFF.

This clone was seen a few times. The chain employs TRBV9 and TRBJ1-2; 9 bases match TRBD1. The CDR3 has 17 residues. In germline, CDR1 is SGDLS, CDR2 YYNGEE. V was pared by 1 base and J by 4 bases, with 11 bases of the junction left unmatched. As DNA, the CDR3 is TGTGCCAGCAGCGTAAAATCAACAGGGGGCAGGAGCTATGGCTACACCTTC. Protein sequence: CASSVKSTGGRSYGYTF.

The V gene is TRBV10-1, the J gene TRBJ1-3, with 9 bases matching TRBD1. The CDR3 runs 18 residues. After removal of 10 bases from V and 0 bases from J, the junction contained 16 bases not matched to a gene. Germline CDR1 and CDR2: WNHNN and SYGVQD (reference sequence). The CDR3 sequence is CATSKAPGQGSSGNTIYF. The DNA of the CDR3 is TGCGCCACCAGCAAAGCACCGGGACAGGGTAGCTCTGGAAACACCATATATTTT.

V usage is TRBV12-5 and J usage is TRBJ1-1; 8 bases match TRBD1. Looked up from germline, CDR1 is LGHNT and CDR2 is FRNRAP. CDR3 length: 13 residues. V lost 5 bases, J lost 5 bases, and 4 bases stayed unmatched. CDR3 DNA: TGTGCTAGTGGTCGGACAGGGTCTACTGAAGCTTTCTTT. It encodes CASGRTGSTEAFF.

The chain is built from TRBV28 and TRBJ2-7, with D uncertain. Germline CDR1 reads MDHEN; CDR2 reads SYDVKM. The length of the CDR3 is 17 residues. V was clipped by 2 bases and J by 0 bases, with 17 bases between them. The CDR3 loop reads CASSLPGVNIDSYEQYF. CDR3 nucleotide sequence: TGTGCCAGCAGTTTACCCGGAGTGAATATTGACTCCTACGAGCAGTACTTC.

The CDR3 loop is CASSALYRQPQHF. The DNA for the CDR3 is TGTGCCAGCAGCGCGCTGTACAGGCAGCCCCAGCATTTT. The V and J genes are TRBV21-1 and TRBJ1-5; the table's D call TRBD1 went unverified against the DNA. TRBV21-1 represents a pseudogene. The CDR3 extends over 13 amino acids.

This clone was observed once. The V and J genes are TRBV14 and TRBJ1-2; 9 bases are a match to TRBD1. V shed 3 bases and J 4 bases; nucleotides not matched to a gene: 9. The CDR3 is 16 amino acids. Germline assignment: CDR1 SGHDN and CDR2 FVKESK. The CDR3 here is CASSQQPGQGPYGYTF. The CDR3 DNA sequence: TGTGCCAGCAGCCAGCAACCGGGACAGGGCCCCTATGGCTACACCTTC.